This T cell receptor (beta chain) came from a study of TET2 disruption in CD19-targeted CAR T cells. The sample's treatment: autologous CTL019 cells: CD19 CAR with 4-1BB and CD3 zeta domains. A CD19 CAR with TCR zeta and 4-1BB domains was used. Germline values: CDR1 SNHLY, CDR2 FYNNEI. CDR3 length equals 15 residues. Deletions cut 8 bases from V and 0 bases from J, with 13 bases between. The assay was immunoSEQ multiplex PCR, and TCRdb's table has in-frame clones only and misses some. This listing includes 97 clones. As regards this clone: The sequence runs out 3 residues before the end of the CDR3; the remainder is reconstructed from the germline J gene.

The starting material was CD8+ T cells sorted from blood, obtained from a patient treated with CD19 CAR T cells. This clonotype was sampled from a man between 65 and 80 years old with chronic lymphocytic leukemia. This sequence joins TRBV2 and TRBJ1-4; maybe TRBD1 (5 bases). The CDR3 spells CASLFDSSTNEKLFF. The covered CDR3 bases are TGTGCCAGCCTCTTCGACAGTTCAACTAATGAAAAA.